This is a list of T cell receptor beta chains from one sample in a study of T cell responses to AZD1222 COVID-19 vaccine. Measured with immunoSEQ multiplex PCR; TCRdb has only the in-frame clones, and not every one. This table holds 140,000 or so clones, more than 75% found once. The material sequenced was peripheral blood, taken 28 days after the second AZD1222 dose. These TCRs come from an adult who received the AZD1222 COVID-19 vaccine. Each CDR3 is given without its conserved first and last residue. The size entry is marked missing in some rows and otherwise reads once, few, many or a size class.

NA TRBJ1-2 TRBV28 ASSLGDRGRGYT
NA TRBJ1-3 TRBV3-1/TRBV3-2 ASSHEMGTSGNTIY
few TRBJ1-1 TRBV6-2/TRBV6-3 ASSRTAHTEAF
NA TRBJ2-3 TRBV7-3 ASSLMSGTDTQY
NA TRBJ1-5 TRBV27 ASSFRGNQPQH
NA TRBJ2-1 TRBV5-5 ASSKKAGDYNEQF
NA TRBJ2-1 TRBV18 ASSPTTLEGEQF
NA TRBJ2-1 TRBV9 ASSPGQYNEQF
once TRBJ2-3 TRBV28 ASSRADTQY
NA TRBJ2-7 TRBV14 ASSHKQERKYEQY
NA TRBJ2-7 TRBV7-3 ASSLMGQSSYEQY
NA TRBJ1-2 TRBV2 ASSEDSFYYGYT
NA TRBJ2-2 TRBV6-2/TRBV6-3 ASSYSVGRRNTGELF
NA TRBJ2-5 TRBV9 ASSRGDGSTQY
NA TRBJ1-5 TRBV7-2 ASSVTNAGQPQH
NA TRBJ2-2 TRBV19 AGENTGELF
NA TRBJ1-6 TRBV28 ASSLSESPLH